This T cell receptor beta chain stems from a study of glioma-infiltrating T cells. About this clonotype itself: The antigen is unknown.

The iRepertoire nested amplicon-rescue multiplex PCR amplified TCR alpha and beta CDR3s from RNA. For one-step reverse transcription and amplification, roughly 95-400 ng of tissue mRNA or PBMC total RNA was used. MiXCR, run by TCRdb on the multiplex PCR reads, gives a single entry per CDR3 protein. The sample carries 100,000 to 150,000 distinct CDR3 sequences, 20% to 25% recorded once. Study findings and constraints: Above-expected tissue-blood divergence occurred in all gliomas, most in low-grade ones. Very few CDR3 sequences were shared between tissue and blood.

The CDR3 loop spans 15 amino acids. Trimming took 0 bases from V and 4 from J, leaving 9 bases between them. Germline CDR1 is LGHNA and CDR2 is YNFKEQ. The specimen sequenced was glioma tissue, nonneoplastic brain tissue, or PBMCs (not recorded which). This receptor was obtained from a human donor with low-grade glioma or glioblastoma, undergoing nonglioma brain surgery, or in good health (not recorded which). The rearrangement joins TRBV4-2 to TRBJ1-4; D unclear. The CDR3 DNA sequence: TGTGCCAGCAGCCAAGATCTCCAGGTTAATGAAAAACTGTTTTTT. It codes for CASSQDLQVNEKLFF.